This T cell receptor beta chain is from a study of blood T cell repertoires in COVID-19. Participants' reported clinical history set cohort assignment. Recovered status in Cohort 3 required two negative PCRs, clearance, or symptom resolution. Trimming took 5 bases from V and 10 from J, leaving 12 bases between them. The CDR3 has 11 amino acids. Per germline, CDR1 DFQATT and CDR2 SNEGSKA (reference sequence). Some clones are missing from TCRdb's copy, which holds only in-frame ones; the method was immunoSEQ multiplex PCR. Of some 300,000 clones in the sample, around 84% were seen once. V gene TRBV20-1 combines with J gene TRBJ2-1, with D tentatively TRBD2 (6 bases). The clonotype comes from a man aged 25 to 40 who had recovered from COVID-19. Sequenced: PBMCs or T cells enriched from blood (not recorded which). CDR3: CSAPLAREQFF. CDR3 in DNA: TGCAGTGCTCCCCTAGCGCGAGAGCAGTTCTTC.